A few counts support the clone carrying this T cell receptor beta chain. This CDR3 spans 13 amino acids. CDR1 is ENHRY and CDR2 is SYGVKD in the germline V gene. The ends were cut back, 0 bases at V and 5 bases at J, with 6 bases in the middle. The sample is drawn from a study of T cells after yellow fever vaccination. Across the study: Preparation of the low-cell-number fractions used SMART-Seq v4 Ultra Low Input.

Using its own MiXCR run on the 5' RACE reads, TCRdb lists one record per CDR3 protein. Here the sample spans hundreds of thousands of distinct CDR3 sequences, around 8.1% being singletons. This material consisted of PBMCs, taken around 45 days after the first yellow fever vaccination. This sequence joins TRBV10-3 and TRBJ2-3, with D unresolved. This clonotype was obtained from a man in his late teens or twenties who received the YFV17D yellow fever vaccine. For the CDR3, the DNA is TGTGCCATCAGTGAGTCGGACGGAGATACGCAGTATTTT. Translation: CAISESDGDTQYF.